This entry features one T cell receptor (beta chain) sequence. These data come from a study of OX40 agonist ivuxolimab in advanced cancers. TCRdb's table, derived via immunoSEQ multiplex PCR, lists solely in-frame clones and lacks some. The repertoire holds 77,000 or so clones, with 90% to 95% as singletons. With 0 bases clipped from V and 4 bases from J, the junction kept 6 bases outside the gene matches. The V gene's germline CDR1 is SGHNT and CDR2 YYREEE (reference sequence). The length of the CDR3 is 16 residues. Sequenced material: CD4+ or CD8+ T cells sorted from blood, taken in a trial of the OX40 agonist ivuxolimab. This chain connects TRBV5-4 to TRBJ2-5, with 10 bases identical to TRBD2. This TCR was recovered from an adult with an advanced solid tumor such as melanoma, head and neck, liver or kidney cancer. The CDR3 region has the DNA TGTGCCAGCAGCTTGGGGCTAGCGGGAGTCTTAGAGACCCAGTACTTC. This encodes CASSLGLAGVLETQYF.